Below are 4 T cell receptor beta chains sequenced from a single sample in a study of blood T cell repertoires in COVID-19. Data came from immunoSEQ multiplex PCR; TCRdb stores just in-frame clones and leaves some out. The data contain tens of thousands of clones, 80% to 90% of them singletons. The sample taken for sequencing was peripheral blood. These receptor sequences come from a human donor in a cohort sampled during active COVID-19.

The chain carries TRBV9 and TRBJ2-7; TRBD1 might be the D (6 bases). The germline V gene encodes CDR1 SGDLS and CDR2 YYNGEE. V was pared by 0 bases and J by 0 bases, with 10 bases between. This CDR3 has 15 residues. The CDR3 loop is CASSVATGSSYEQYF. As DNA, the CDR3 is TGTGCCAGCAGCGTAGCTACAGGGAGCTCCTACGAGCAGTACTTC. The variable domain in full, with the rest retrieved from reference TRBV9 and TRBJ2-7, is DSGVTQTPKHLITATGQRVTLRCSPRSGDLSVYWYQQSLDQGLQFLIQYYNGEERAKGNILERFSAQQFPDLHSELNLSSLELGDSALYFCASSVATGSSYEQYFGPGTRLTVT.

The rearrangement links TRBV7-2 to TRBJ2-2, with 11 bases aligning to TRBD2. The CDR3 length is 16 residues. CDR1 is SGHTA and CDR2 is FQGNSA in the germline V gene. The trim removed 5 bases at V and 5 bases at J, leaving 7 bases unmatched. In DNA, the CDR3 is TGTGCCAGCAGCCCCGCCCTAGCGGGGGGAACCGGGGAGCTGTTTTTT. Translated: CASSPALAGGTGELFF.

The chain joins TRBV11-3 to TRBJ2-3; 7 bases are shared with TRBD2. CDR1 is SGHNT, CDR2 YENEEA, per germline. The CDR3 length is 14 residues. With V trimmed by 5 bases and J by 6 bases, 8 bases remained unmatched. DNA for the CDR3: TGTGCCAGCAGCCCCGGACTAGGATTTGATACGCAGTATTTT. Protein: CASSPGLGFDTQYF.

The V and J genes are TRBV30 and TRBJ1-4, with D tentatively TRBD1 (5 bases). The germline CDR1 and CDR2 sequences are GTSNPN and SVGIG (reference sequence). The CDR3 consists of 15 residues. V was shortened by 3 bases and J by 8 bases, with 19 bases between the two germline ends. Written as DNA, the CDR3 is TGTGCCTGGAGCGGCGGGGAGAGGGGAGGAGAAAAACTGTTTTTT. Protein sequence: CAWSGGERGGEKLFF.